This entry lists 23 T cell receptor beta chains sequenced from one sample in a study of blood T cell repertoires in COVID-19. TCRdb keeps only in-frame clones here, not all; method: immunoSEQ multiplex PCR. Seen here are approximately 220,000 clones, approximately 80% observed once, and the top ten hold less than 6.5%. Source material: peripheral blood. Receptors originate from a woman aged 55-69 years who had recovered from COVID-19.

There are a few counts of this clone. The chain links TRBV18 to TRBJ1-5; 12 positions agree with TRBD1. The V gene's germline CDR1 is KGHSH and CDR2 LQKENI. V shed 1 base, J shed 7 bases, and the junction held 8 bases outside the gene matches. This CDR3 comprises 17 residues. CDR3 sequence: CASSPQGTGGAGQPQHF. Written as DNA, the CDR3 is TGTGCCAGCTCACCACAGGGGACAGGGGGCGCTGGGCAGCCCCAGCATTTT.

The chain's CDR3 is CASSPGLAGGLRTDTQYF. DNA for the CDR3: TGTGCCAGCTCACCAGGACTAGCGGGGGGGCTGAGGACAGATACGCAGTATTTT. The gene calls are TRBV18 and TRBJ2-3; 15 bases are shared with TRBD2. After removal of 2 bases from V and 3 bases from J, the junction contained 6 bases not matched to a gene. CDR3 size: 18 residues. Germline V lookup: CDR1 KGHSH, CDR2 LQKENI.

This CDR3 is CASSETGTGNGYTF. The CDR3 DNA is TGTGCCAGCAGTGAAACCGGGACAGGGAACGGCTACACCTTC. The chain uses TRBV6-4 and TRBJ1-2; 9 nucleotides agree with TRBD1. CDR1 is MRHNA and CDR2 is SNTAGT in the germline V gene. CDR3 length equals 14 residues. Trimming at V came to 3 bases and at J to 8 bases, leaving 7 bases not matched to a gene.

The J gene is TRBJ2-5, the V gene TRBV19, with no clear D. The V and J ends lost 3 bases and 5 bases respectively, with 4 bases between them. The CDR3 covers 11 residues. Germline-derived CDR1 and CDR2 are LNHDA and SQIVND (reference sequence). The CDR3 coding sequence is TGTGCCAGTAGTATTGCGGAGACCCAGTACTTC. This encodes CASSIAETQYF.

The chain employs TRBV18 and TRBJ2-7; TRBD1 agrees at 11 bases. In germline, CDR1 is KGHSH, CDR2 LQKENI. The CDR3 extends over 15 amino acids. Trimming at V came to 0 bases and at J to 6 bases, leaving 4 bases not matched to a gene. DNA for the CDR3: TGTGCCAGCTCACCACCGGGACAGGGGGGGATCGAGCAGTACTTC. This codes for CASSPPGQGGIEQYF.

The J gene is TRBJ2-7, the V gene TRBV2, with a tentative D call TRBD2 (5 bases). Germline values: CDR1 SNHLY, CDR2 FYNNEI. The germline V and J ends were trimmed by 5 bases and 7 bases, with 6 bases remaining between them. The CDR3 spans 10 residues. Here the CDR3 DNA reads TGTGCCAGCAGTAGGACTGAGCAGTACTTC. It encodes CASSRTEQYF.

This clone has just a few counts. This CDR3 is CASSVAEGAAGGYTF. Here the CDR3 DNA reads TGTGCCAGCAGCGTAGCTGAGGGCGCCGCGGGTGGCTACACCTTC. J is TRBJ1-2 and V is TRBV9; no clear D. The CDR3 runs 15 residues. Trimming pared 0 bases from V and 7 bases from J, leaving 16 bases between. Germline V lookup: CDR1 SGDLS, CDR2 YYNGEE.

The chain joins TRBV18 to TRBJ2-1, with 15 bases identical to TRBD2. Germline V lookup: CDR1 KGHSH, CDR2 LQKENI. The CDR3 contains 16 residues. The V and J ends lost 6 bases and 4 bases, in that order; junction bases with no gene match: 4. The CDR3 here is CASSGLAGGPYNEQFF. DNA of the CDR3: TGTGCCAGCTCGGGACTAGCGGGGGGCCCGTACAATGAGCAGTTCTTC.

V is TRBV19 and J is TRBJ2-7; 8 bases are shared with TRBD1. Germline CDR1 and CDR2: LNHDA and SQIVND (reference sequence). Trimming at V came to 5 bases and at J to 3 bases, leaving 6 bases not matched to a gene. The CDR3 is 14 residues long. The CDR3 DNA is TGTGCCAGTAGTTCGAGACAGGGGAACTACGAGCAGTACTTC. This codes for CASSSRQGNYEQYF.

The genes are TRBV27 and TRBJ1-4, with 11 nucleotides matching TRBD1. Germline CDR1 is MNHEY and CDR2 is SMNVEV (reference sequence). This CDR3 has 17 amino acids. Trimming at V came to 5 bases and at J to 7 bases, leaving 12 bases not matched to a gene. DNA of the CDR3: TGTGCCAGCAGTCCATTCTCAGGACAGGGGGCGTTTGAAAAACTGTTTTTT. Protein: CASSPFSGQGAFEKLFF. Filled out from reference TRBV27 and TRBJ1-4, the complete variable domain reads EAQVTQNPRYLITVTGKKLTVTCSQNMNHEYMSWYRQDPGLGLRQIYYSMNVEVTDKGDVPEGYKVSRKEKRNFPLILESPSPNQTSLYFCASSPFSGQGAFEKLFFGSGTQLSVL.

This chain joins TRBV7-3 and TRBJ2-2, with D tentatively TRBD1 (5 bases). This CDR3 has 15 amino acids. Trimming removed 5 bases at V and 0 bases at J, with 10 bases between. Germline assignment: CDR1 SGHTA and CDR2 FQGTGA. The CDR3 coding sequence is TGTGCCAGCAGCCCTCCCAGGGCGAACACCGGGGAGCTGTTTTTT. Translating gives CASSPPRANTGELFF.

Here the CDR3 DNA reads TGTGCCAGTAGTATTCCGGGAGCCGGGGAGCTGTTTTTT. This encodes CASSIPGAGELFF. The chain has TRBV19 and TRBJ2-2; the D gene is possibly TRBD2 (6 bases). Per germline, CDR1 LNHDA and CDR2 SQIVND (reference sequence). The CDR3 extends over 13 amino acids. Deletions cut 3 bases from V and 6 bases from J, with 8 bases between.

V is TRBV20-1 and J is TRBJ2-3; D uncertain. V lost 0 bases and J 6 bases, leaving 4 bases between the germline ends. Germline V gene data show CDR1 as DFQATT and CDR2 as SNEGSKA (reference sequence). This CDR3 has 11 residues. CDR3 in DNA: TGCAGTGCTAGAGATTCGGATACGCAGTATTTT. The encoded protein is CSARDSDTQYF.

V gene TRBV7-2 combines with J gene TRBJ2-5; 11 bases match TRBD2. The V and J ends lost 5 bases and 1 base, in that order; junction bases with no gene match: 9. Germline CDR1 is SGHTA and CDR2 is FQGNSA. This CDR3 region has 17 residues. The CDR3 is CASSLELAGELQETQYF. As DNA, the CDR3 is TGTGCCAGCAGCCTAGAACTAGCGGGGGAACTCCAAGAGACCCAGTACTTC.

The V gene is TRBV27, the J gene TRBJ2-5; possibly TRBD1 for D (5 bases). The CDR3 loop spans 13 amino acids. V was trimmed by 6 bases and J by 9 bases, leaving 17 bases between them. CDR1 MNHEY and CDR2 SMNVEV come from the germline V gene (reference sequence). CDR3 DNA sequence: TGTGCCAGCAGCTGGGCAGGGTCGGCGGCCCAGTACTTC. This translates into CASSWAGSAAQYF.

This clone showed up just once. The V gene is TRBV5-1, the J gene TRBJ2-7, with a tentative D call TRBD2 (6 bases). The V gene lost 5 bases and the J gene lost 4 bases, with 13 bases spanning the gap. The germline V gene has CDR1 SGHRS and CDR2 YFSETQ. CDR3 length: 13 residues. CDR3 residues: CASSIEGRYEQYF. CDR3 nucleotides: TGCGCCAGCAGTATCGAGGGGAGGTACGAGCAGTACTTC.

V and J are TRBV18 and TRBJ1-6; D is uncertain. The CDR3 contains 15 residues. V lost 3 bases and J 1 base, leaving 7 bases between the germline ends. Germline V gene data show CDR1 as KGHSH and CDR2 as LQKENI. The CDR3 DNA is TGTGCCAGCTCACCTGCGCAATCCTATAATTCACCCCTCCACTTT. Its translation is CASSPAQSYNSPLHF.

The table lists this clone with a few counts. CDR3: CASSPVGAAYEQYF. In DNA, the CDR3 is TGTGCCAGCTCACCAGTAGGGGCCGCGTACGAGCAGTACTTC. J is TRBJ2-7 and V is TRBV18; TRBD1 might be the D (5 bases). From germline, CDR1 is KGHSH and CDR2 LQKENI. Between the trimmed V and J ends, which lost 2 bases and 4 bases, there was a span of 12 bases. The CDR3 loop spans 14 amino acids.

J is TRBJ1-2 and V is TRBV5-1; a weak D match, TRBD1 (5 bases). This CDR3 spans 14 amino acids. Germline CDR1 reads SGHRS; CDR2 reads YFSETQ. V was pared by 0 bases and J by 6 bases, with 12 bases between. In DNA, the CDR3 is TGCGCCAGCAGCTTGGGGGTACAGGTGGATGGCTACACCTTC. Translating it yields CASSLGVQVDGYTF.

V gene TRBV18 combines with J gene TRBJ1-6, with 7 nucleotides matching TRBD1. Germline V gene sequence: CDR1 KGHSH, CDR2 LQKENI. The V gene end was trimmed by 6 bases and the J gene end by 4 bases; junction bases not matched to a gene: 6. There are 15 residues in the CDR3. For the CDR3, the DNA is TGTGCCAGCTCGGAGACAGGGAATTATAATTCACCCCTCCACTTT. Residues: CASSETGNYNSPLHF.

A few counts support this clone. The chain uses TRBV15 and TRBJ1-1; D not resolved. Germline CDR1 LNHNV, CDR2 YYDKDF (reference sequence). Trimming removed 1 base at V and 0 bases at J, with 9 bases between. The CDR3 length is 15 residues. CDR3 residues: CATSRGANMNTEAFF. The DNA of the CDR3 is TGTGCCACCAGCAGAGGAGCGAACATGAACACTGAAGCTTTCTTT.

In its sample, this clone was seen once. V gene TRBV29-1 combines with J gene TRBJ2-3; 10 bases are a match to TRBD1. CDR1 and CDR2 from the germline V gene are SQVTM and ANQGSEA. V was clipped by 6 bases and J by 4 bases; unmatched bases: 4. The CDR3 totals 13 residues. The CDR3 protein is CSVDRGRPDTQYF. The DNA for the CDR3 is TGCAGCGTCGACAGGGGGCGACCAGATACGCAGTATTTT.

V usage is TRBV7-9 and J usage is TRBJ1-1; 10 positions match TRBD1. Per the germline V gene, CDR1 is SEHNR and CDR2 is FQNEAQ (reference sequence). This CDR3 spans 14 amino acids. The V and J ends lost 6 bases and 5 bases, in that order; junction bases with no gene match: 6. This CDR3 reads CASSLTGGGTEAFF. The CDR3 bases are TGTGCCAGCAGTTTGACAGGGGGCGGAACTGAAGCTTTCTTT. Combining the CDR3 with reference TRBV7-9 and TRBJ1-1 gives the whole variable domain DTGVSQNPRHKITKRGQNVTFRCDPISEHNRLYWYRQTLGQGPEFLTYFQNEAQLEKSRLLSDRFSAERPKGSFSTLEIQRTEQGDSAMYLCASSLTGGGTEAFFGQGTRLTVV.